Listed below are T cell receptor beta chains from one sample, sequenced in a study of T cell repertoires in aging, cancer and after chemotherapy. TCRdb reprocessed the multiplex PCR reads via MiXCR and lists one record per CDR3 protein. The sample yields about 4,500 distinct CDR3 sequences, 26% seen once. The specimen sequenced was blood. The source of these receptors is a human donor with a blood cancer. CDR3s include the opening cysteine and the closing phenylalanine or tryptophan. D genes are given only for firm matches. Rows give clone size only sometimes, using once, few, many, or a class for an expanded clone.

CDR3 protein: CATTLASGGRNEQFF
CDR3 DNA: TGTGCCACCACCCTCGCTAGCGGGGGGCGCAATGAGCAGTTCTTC
D gene: TRBD2
J gene: TRBJ2-1
clone size: few
V gene: TRBV6-5

CDR3 protein: CASSFSGTESPLHF
CDR3 DNA: TGTGCCAGCAGCTTTTCAGGGACGGAATCACCCCTCCACTTT
D gene: .
J gene: TRBJ1-6
clone size: medium-sized
V gene: TRBV11-3

CDR3 protein: CASSSAVGFTDTQYF
CDR3 DNA: TGTGCCAGCAGCTCAGCAGTGGGCTTCACAGATACGCAGTATTTT
D gene: .
J gene: TRBJ2-3
clone size: few
V gene: TRBV28

CDR3 protein: CSARDSRTVGANVLTF
CDR3 DNA: TGCAGTGCTAGAGATTCGCGAACAGTTGGGGCCAACGTCCTGACTTTC
D gene: .
J gene: TRBJ2-6
clone size: .
V gene: TRBV20-1

CDR3 protein: CASSIRQGAGNTIYF
CDR3 DNA: TGTGCCAGTAGTATAAGACAGGGCGCTGGAAACACCATATATTTT
D gene: TRBD1
J gene: TRBJ1-3
clone size: few
V gene: TRBV19

CDR3 protein: CSVVGGVELFF
CDR3 DNA: TGCAGCGTCGTGGGGGGGGTGGAGCTGTTTTTT
D gene: TRBD2
J gene: TRBJ2-2
clone size: medium-sized
V gene: TRBV29-1

CDR3 protein: CASRTGGMNTEAFF
CDR3 DNA: TGTGCCAGCAGGACAGGGGGCATGAACACTGAAGCTTTCTTT
D gene: TRBD1
J gene: TRBJ1-1
clone size: few
V gene: TRBV5-4

CDR3 protein: CATRVLPSSYNEQFF
CDR3 DNA: TGTGCCACCAGGGTTCTCCCGAGCTCCTACAATGAGCAGTTCTTC
D gene: .
J gene: TRBJ2-1
clone size: few
V gene: TRBV15

CDR3 protein: CSAHLPGKGGYGYTF
CDR3 DNA: TGCAGTGCTCACCTCCCCGGGAAGGGCGGTTATGGCTACACCTTC
D gene: .
J gene: TRBJ1-2
clone size: .
V gene: TRBV20-1

CDR3 protein: CASTILGVHEQFF
CDR3 DNA: TGTGCCAGCACCATTCTAGGGGTCCATGAGCAGTTCTTC
D gene: .
J gene: TRBJ2-1
clone size: .
V gene: TRBV7-9

CDR3 protein: CASSYKGRETQYF
CDR3 DNA: TGTGCCAGCAGTTACAAGGGCAGGGAGACCCAGTACTTC
D gene: .
J gene: TRBJ2-5
clone size: medium-sized
V gene: TRBV6-5

CDR3 protein: CASSTAGPPRNEQFF
CDR3 DNA: TGTGCCAGTAGTACAGCGGGACCCCCTAGAAATGAGCAGTTCTTC
D gene: TRBD2
J gene: TRBJ2-1
clone size: few
V gene: TRBV19

CDR3 protein: CASSPVGQRETQYF
CDR3 DNA: TGTGCCAGTTCCCCAGTAGGTCAGCGGGAGACCCAGTACTTC
D gene: .
J gene: TRBJ2-5
clone size: .
V gene: TRBV19

CDR3 protein: CASSFAGSWSETQYF
CDR3 DNA: TGTGCCAGCAGCTTTGCCGGGAGTTGGTCGGAGACCCAGTACTTC
D gene: .
J gene: TRBJ2-5
clone size: .
V gene: TRBV7-6

CDR3 protein: CSAKHKYGYTF
CDR3 DNA: TGCAGTGCCAAACACAAGTATGGCTACACCTTC
D gene: .
J gene: TRBJ1-2
clone size: .
V gene: TRBV20-1

CDR3 protein: CASSQWTGGNYGYTF
CDR3 DNA: TGTGCCAGCAGTCAGTGGACAGGGGGAAACTATGGCTACACCTTC
D gene: TRBD1
J gene: TRBJ1-2
clone size: .
V gene: TRBV14

CDR3 protein: CATEQGDRVSEAFF
CDR3 DNA: TGTGCCACCGAGCAAGGGGACAGGGTTTCAGAAGCTTTCTTT
D gene: TRBD1
J gene: TRBJ1-1
clone size: .
V gene: TRBV11-3

CDR3 protein: CSAPKGGSTDTQYF
CDR3 DNA: TGCAGTGCCCCGAAGGGGGGTAGCACAGATACGCAGTATTTT
D gene: .
J gene: TRBJ2-3
clone size: .
V gene: TRBV20-1

CDR3 protein: CSVVGGSRETQYF
CDR3 DNA: TGCAGCGTCGTGGGGGGGAGTAGAGAGACCCAGTACTTC
D gene: TRBD2
J gene: TRBJ2-5
clone size: once
V gene: TRBV29-1

CDR3 protein: CASSYGQGQTDTQYF
CDR3 DNA: TGTGCCAGCAGTTACGGGCAGGGGCAAACAGATACGCAGTATTTT
D gene: .
J gene: TRBJ2-3
clone size: few
V gene: TRBV6-5

CDR3 protein: CATSRARVSDEQFF
CDR3 DNA: TGTGCCACCAGCAGAGCGAGGGTTTCGGATGAGCAGTTCTTC
D gene: .
J gene: TRBJ2-1
clone size: medium-sized
V gene: TRBV15

CDR3 protein: CASSLRGDSPLHF
CDR3 DNA: TGTGCCAGTAGTCTCCGAGGGGATTCACCCCTCCACTTT
D gene: .
J gene: TRBJ1-6
clone size: medium-sized
V gene: TRBV19

CDR3 protein: CASSFEWGQGSGELFF
CDR3 DNA: TGTGCCAGCAGTTTCGAGTGGGGACAGGGGTCCGGGGAGCTGTTTTTT
D gene: TRBD1
J gene: TRBJ2-2
clone size: few
V gene: TRBV27

CDR3 protein: CASSIGLAGGYYEQYF
CDR3 DNA: TGTGCCAGTAGTATAGGACTAGCGGGAGGTTACTACGAGCAGTACTTC
D gene: TRBD2
J gene: TRBJ2-7
clone size: few
V gene: TRBV19

CDR3 protein: CASSEDGGGSYEQYF
CDR3 DNA: TGTGCCAGCAGTGAAGACGGCGGGGGGTCCTACGAGCAGTACTTC
D gene: TRBD2
J gene: TRBJ2-7
clone size: .
V gene: TRBV6-5

CDR3 protein: CASSSRAQNPYGYTF
CDR3 DNA: TGTGCCAGCAGCTCCCGGGCTCAAAACCCCTATGGCTACACCTTC
D gene: .
J gene: TRBJ1-2
clone size: .
V gene: TRBV5-5

CDR3 protein: CASSLVSGYTYGYTF
CDR3 DNA: TGCGCCAGCAGCTTGGTCTCAGGGTATACCTATGGCTACACCTTC
D gene: .
J gene: TRBJ1-2
clone size: .
V gene: TRBV5-1

CDR3 protein: CASSHSGGPIRYNEQFF
CDR3 DNA: TGTGCCAGCAGTCATAGCGGGGGCCCGATACGTTACAATGAGCAGTTCTTC
D gene: TRBD2
J gene: TRBJ2-1
clone size: medium-sized
V gene: TRBV6-5

CDR3 protein: CASSPERGAPNYGYTF
CDR3 DNA: TGTGCCAGCAGCCCGGAACGGGGGGCGCCTAACTATGGCTACACCTTC
D gene: .
J gene: TRBJ1-2
clone size: few
V gene: TRBV11-3

CDR3 protein: CASSPPKNRGTGELFF
CDR3 DNA: TGTGCCAGCTCACCACCTAAAAACCGCGGCACCGGGGAGCTGTTTTTT
D gene: .
J gene: TRBJ2-2
clone size: .
V gene: TRBV18

CDR3 protein: CAWVKDWTGQRVLYGYTF
CDR3 DNA: TGTGCCTGGGTAAAAGATTGGACAGGGCAAAGGGTTTTGTATGGCTACACCTTC
D gene: TRBD1
J gene: TRBJ1-2
clone size: .
V gene: TRBV30

CDR3 protein: CASREGGNQPQHF
CDR3 DNA: TGTGCCAGCAGGGAAGGGGGCAATCAGCCCCAGCATTTT
D gene: .
J gene: TRBJ1-5
clone size: few
V gene: TRBV27

CDR3 protein: CASSLVWGETQYF
CDR3 DNA: TGTGCCAGCAGCTTAGTTTGGGGGGAGACCCAGTACTTC
D gene: .
J gene: TRBJ2-5
clone size: .
V gene: TRBV5-6

CDR3 protein: CASSIGLAGERYF
CDR3 DNA: TGTGCCAGCAGCATCGGACTAGCGGGAGAAAGGTACTTC
D gene: TRBD2
J gene: TRBJ2-7
clone size: medium-sized
V gene: TRBV13

CDR3 protein: CASSEGPQGDLHWITYNEQFF
CDR3 DNA: TGTGCCAGCAGCGAGGGCCCGCAGGGGGATCTTCATTGGATAACTTACAATGAGCAGTTCTTC
D gene: TRBD1
J gene: TRBJ2-1
clone size: .
V gene: TRBV27

CDR3 protein: CSVEDGQGYGTYEQYF
CDR3 DNA: TGCAGCGTTGAAGACGGACAGGGGTATGGGACCTACGAGCAGTACTTC
D gene: TRBD1
J gene: TRBJ2-7
clone size: medium-sized
V gene: TRBV29-1

CDR3 protein: CASSPQTGYGYTF
CDR3 DNA: TGTGCCAGCAGCCCACAGACGGGCTATGGCTACACCTTC
D gene: .
J gene: TRBJ1-2
clone size: .
V gene: TRBV5-4